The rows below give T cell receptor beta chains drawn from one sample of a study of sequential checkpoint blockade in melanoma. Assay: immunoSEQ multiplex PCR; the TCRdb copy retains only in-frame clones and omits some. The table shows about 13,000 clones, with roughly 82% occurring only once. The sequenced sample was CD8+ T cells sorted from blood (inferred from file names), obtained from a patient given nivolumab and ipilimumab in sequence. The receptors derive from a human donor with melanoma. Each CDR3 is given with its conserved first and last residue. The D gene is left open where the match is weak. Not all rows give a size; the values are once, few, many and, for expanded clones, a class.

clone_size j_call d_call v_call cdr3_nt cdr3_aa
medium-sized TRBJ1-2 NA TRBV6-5 TGTGCCAGCAGTTACGGAGGGCTCGACTATGGCTACACCTTC CASSYGGLDYGYTF
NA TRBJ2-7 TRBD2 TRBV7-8 TGTGCCAGCAGCTTAGTTCCGGGACTAGGTTTTTCCGAGCAGTACTTC CASSLVPGLGFSEQYF
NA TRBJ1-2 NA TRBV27 TGTGCCAGCAGTTTCTCGGTAGGGACTGATGGCTACACCTTC CASSFSVGTDGYTF
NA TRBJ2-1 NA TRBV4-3 TGCGCCAGCAGCCAAGGACGGCGGGGTCGCTACAATGAGCAGTTCTTC CASSQGRRGRYNEQFF
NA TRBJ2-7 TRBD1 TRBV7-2 TGTGCCAGCAGCTCCCCGGGACAGGATTCCTACGAGCAGTACTTC CASSSPGQDSYEQYF
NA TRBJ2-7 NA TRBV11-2 TGTGCCAGCAGCTTGGCAGGGCACTACGAGCAGTACTTC CASSLAGHYEQYF
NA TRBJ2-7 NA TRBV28 TGTGCCAGCACCTTGATCCTATCACCCTACGAGCAGTACTTC CASTLILSPYEQYF
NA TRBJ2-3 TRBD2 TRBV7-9 TGTGCCAGCAGCTTATGGGGAGGGGCCACAGATACGCAGTATTTT CASSLWGGATDTQYF
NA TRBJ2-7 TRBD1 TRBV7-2 TGTGCCAGCAGCTTAGAGGCGGCAGGGGGCCACGAGCAGTACTTC CASSLEAAGGHEQYF
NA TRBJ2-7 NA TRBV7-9 TGTGCCAGCAGCCCTCCCCGAGGTCCAAAATCCTACGAGCAGTACTTC CASSPPRGPKSYEQYF
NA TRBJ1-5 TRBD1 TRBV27 TGTGCCAGCAGACAGGGGGCCAATCAGCCCCAGCATTTT CASRQGANQPQHF
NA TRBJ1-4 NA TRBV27 TGTGCCAGCAGCTGGGGCCCTTTGAATGAAAAACTGTTTTTT CASSWGPLNEKLFF
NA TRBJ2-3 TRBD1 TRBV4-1 TGCGCCAGCAGCCCGGGACAGGGGGCAGGGGTGGCGAATACGCAGTATTTT CASSPGQGAGVANTQYF
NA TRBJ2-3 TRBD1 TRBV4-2 TGTGCCAGCAGCCAAGGGACAGGGGATGCAGATACGCAGTATTTT CASSQGTGDADTQYF
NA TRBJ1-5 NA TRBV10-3 TGTGCCATCAGAGGGGGGGGTAGCAATCAGCCCCAGCATTTT CAIRGGGSNQPQHF
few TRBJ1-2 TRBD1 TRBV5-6 TGTGCCAGCAGCATGGGACAGGGACGAGGCTACACCTTC CASSMGQGRGYTF
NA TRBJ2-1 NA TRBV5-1 TGCGCCAGCAGCGTCCACTACGAGCCCTACAATGAGCAGTTCTTC CASSVHYEPYNEQFF
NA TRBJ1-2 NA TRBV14 TGTGCCAGCAGCCCTGGGTACCAGGCGAACTATGGCTACACCTTC CASSPGYQANYGYTF
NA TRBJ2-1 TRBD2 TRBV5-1 TGCGCCAGCAGCTTGGACTTGCGGGAGGGGGGTGCCCCCTATGAGCAGTTCTTC CASSLDLREGGAPYEQFF
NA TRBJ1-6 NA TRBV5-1 TGCGCCAGCAGCTTTAAGGGACTAGTTGGGGGCTATAATTCACCCCTCCACTTT CASSFKGLVGGYNSPLHF
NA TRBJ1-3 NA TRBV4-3 TGCGCCAGCAGCCAAAGACCGGGCTCTGGAAACACCATATATTTT CASSQRPGSGNTIYF
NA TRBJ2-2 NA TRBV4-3 TGCGCCAGCAGCCAAGGACTGGTAACCGGGGAGCTGTTTTTT CASSQGLVTGELFF
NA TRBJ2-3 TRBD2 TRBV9 TGTGCCAGCAGCGGCGGCGAGTTGGCTAGCGGGAGACTAGATACGCAGTATTTT CASSGGELASGRLDTQYF
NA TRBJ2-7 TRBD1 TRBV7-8 TGTGCCAGCAGCTTAGGCAGGGGGCGAACATACGAGCAGTACTTC CASSLGRGRTYEQYF
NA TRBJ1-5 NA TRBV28 TGTGCCAGCAGTCCGGAGAAAGGGTCGGGGCAGCCCCAGCATTTT CASSPEKGSGQPQHF
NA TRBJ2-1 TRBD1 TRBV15 TGTGCCACCAGGTTCCGACAGGGAAATGAGCAGTTCTTC CATRFRQGNEQFF
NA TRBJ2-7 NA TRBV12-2 TGTGCAAGTCGCTTAAGCGTCGGACTAGCGGGAAGCTCCTACGAGCAGTACTTC CASRLSVGLAGSSYEQYF
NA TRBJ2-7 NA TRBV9 TGTGCCAGCAGCGTAGAAGACGGGACCTACGAGCAGTACTTC CASSVEDGTYEQYF
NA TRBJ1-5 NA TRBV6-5 TGTGCCAGCAGTGAACTGAGTGTCCGGCAGCCCCAGCATTTT CASSELSVRQPQHF
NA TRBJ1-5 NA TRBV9 TGTGCCAGCAGCGAGGGGCATCAGCCCCAGCATTTT CASSEGHQPQHF
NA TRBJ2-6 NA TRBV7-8 TGTGCCAGCACCCCCCCGGGCTCTGGGGCCAACGTCCTGACTTTC CASTPPGSGANVLTF
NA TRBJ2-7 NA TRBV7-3 TGTGCCAGCAGCTTAAATTCCGGGGGAACCGCCTACGAGCAGTACTTC CASSLNSGGTAYEQYF
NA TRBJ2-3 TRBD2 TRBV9 TGTGCCAGCAGCCGGGGGAGGGCCACAGATACGCAGTATTTT CASSRGRATDTQYF
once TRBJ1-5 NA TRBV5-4 TGTGCCAGCAGCCTACCTACAGGGAGGGATAGCAATCAGCCCCAGCATTTT CASSLPTGRDSNQPQHF
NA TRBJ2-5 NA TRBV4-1 TGCGCCAGCAGCCAAGAAGGCAGGAAAGAGACCCAGTACTTC CASSQEGRKETQYF
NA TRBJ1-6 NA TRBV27 TGTGCCAGCAGTTTATCGGGGGGCTCCTATAATTCACCCCTCCACTTT CASSLSGGSYNSPLHF
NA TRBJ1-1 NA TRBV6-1 TGTGCCAGCAGTGAGGAGGAATGGACTGAAGCTTTCTTT CASSEEEWTEAFF
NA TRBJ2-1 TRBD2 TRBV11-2 TGTGCCAGCAGCACCCGACTAGCGGGCTCCTACAATGAGCAGTTCTTC CASSTRLAGSYNEQFF
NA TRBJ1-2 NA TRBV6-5 TGTGCCAGCAAACCTGGACAGTTTGGCTACACCTTC CASKPGQFGYTF
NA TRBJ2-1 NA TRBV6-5 TGTGCCAGCAGTTACTCGCAAAGCGGGGAGCAGTTCTTC CASSYSQSGEQFF
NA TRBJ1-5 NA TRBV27 TGTGCCAGCAGTTTATCGGGCAGCCTTCAGCCCCAGCATTTT CASSLSGSLQPQHF
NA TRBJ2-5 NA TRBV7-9 TGTGCCAGCAGCCAGTACAGGGAGACCCAGTACTTC CASSQYRETQYF